The TCR beta chain described here comes from a study of blood T cell repertoires in COVID-19. The V gene's germline CDR1 is LGHNA and CDR2 YNFKEQ. J was trimmed by 5 bases and V by 0 bases; bases with no gene match: 6. The CDR3 has 16 residues. Original analysis: Cell counts per sample came from amplifying reference gene primers. Repertoires were generated with immunoSEQ multiplex PCR, while TCRdb's copy carries only in-frame clones and drops some. The V and J calls and clone size were taken over from that table, and D and trimming were inferred from the DNA. The table records under 200,000 clones, around 83% of them present only once.

The TCR originated in a man aged 35 to 55 with acute or convalescent COVID-19. The rearrangement links TRBV4-2 to TRBJ1-4; TRBD1 agrees at 7 bases. The sequenced sample consisted of peripheral blood. CDR3 loop: CASSQDIGRGNEKLFF. The CDR3 bases are TGTGCCAGCAGCCAAGACATCGGCAGGGGGAATGAAAAACTGTTTTTT.